This T cell receptor (beta chain) was sequenced in a study of blood T cell repertoires in COVID-19. Study-wide context: COVID-19 samples from acute and convalescent phases originated in the United States, Italy and Spain. Sources were T cells, B-cell-depleted T cells, or PBMCs; the material itself was cDNA or gDNA.

Trimming pared 1 base from V and 4 bases from J, leaving 7 bases between. The CDR3 sequence is 14 residues long. CDR1 and CDR2 from the germline V gene are MNHNS and SASEGT. In the study's own analysis: Counts of nucleated cells, estimated from reference gene primer amplification, were obtained. Clones were sequenced by immunoSEQ multiplex PCR, and TCRdb holds only the in-frame ones, with some missing. V and J calls plus clone size are reproduced from that table; the DNA served to infer D and trimming. The sample records about 200,000 clones, over 70% being singletons. The chain employs TRBV6-1 and TRBJ2-2, with D possibly being TRBD1 (5 bases). The specimen was peripheral blood. This clonotype was obtained from a woman in her 70s with acute or convalescent COVID-19. CDR3 nucleotide sequence: TGTGCCAGCAGTGAAGAAGACAGCACCGGGGAGCTGTTTTTT. Amino acid sequence: CASSEEDSTGELFF.